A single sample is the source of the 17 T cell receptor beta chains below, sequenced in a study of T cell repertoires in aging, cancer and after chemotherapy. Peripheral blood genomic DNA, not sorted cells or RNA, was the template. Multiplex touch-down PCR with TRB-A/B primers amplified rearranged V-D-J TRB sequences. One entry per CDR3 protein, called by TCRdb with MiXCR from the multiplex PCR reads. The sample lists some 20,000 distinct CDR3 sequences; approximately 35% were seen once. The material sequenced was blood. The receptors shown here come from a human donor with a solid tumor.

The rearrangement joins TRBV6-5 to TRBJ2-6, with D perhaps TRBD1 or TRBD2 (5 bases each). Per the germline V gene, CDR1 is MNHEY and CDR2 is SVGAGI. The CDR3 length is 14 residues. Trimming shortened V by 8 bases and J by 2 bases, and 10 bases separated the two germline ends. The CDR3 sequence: CASRDAPGANVLTF. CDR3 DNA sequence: TGTGCCAGCCGGGACGCCCCTGGGGCCAACGTCCTGACTTTC.

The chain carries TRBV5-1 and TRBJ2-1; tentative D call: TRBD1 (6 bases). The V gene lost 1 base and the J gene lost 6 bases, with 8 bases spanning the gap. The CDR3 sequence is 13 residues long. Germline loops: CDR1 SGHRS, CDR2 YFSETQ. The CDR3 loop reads CASSLSGVNEQFF. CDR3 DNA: TGCGCCAGCAGCTTGTCAGGGGTCAATGAGCAGTTCTTC.

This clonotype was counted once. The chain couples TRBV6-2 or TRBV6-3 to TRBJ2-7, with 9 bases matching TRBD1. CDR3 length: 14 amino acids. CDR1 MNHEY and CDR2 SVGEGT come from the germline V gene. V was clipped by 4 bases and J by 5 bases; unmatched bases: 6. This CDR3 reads CASSFTGGIHEQYF. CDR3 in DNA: TGTGCCAGCAGTTTCACAGGGGGCATCCACGAGCAGTACTTC.

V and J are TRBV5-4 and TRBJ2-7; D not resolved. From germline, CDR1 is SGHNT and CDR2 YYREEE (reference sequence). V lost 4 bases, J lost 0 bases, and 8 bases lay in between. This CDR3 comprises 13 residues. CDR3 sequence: CASSLPTSYEQYF. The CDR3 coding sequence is TGTGCCAGCAGCCTCCCCACCTCCTACGAGCAGTACTTC.

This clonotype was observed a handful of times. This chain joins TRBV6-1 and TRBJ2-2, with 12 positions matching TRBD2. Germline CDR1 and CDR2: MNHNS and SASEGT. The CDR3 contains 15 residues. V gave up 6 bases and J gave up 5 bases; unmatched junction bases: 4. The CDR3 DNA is TGTGCCAGCAGCGAACTAGCGGGGGGAACCGGGGAGCTGTTTTTT. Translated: CASSELAGGTGELFF.

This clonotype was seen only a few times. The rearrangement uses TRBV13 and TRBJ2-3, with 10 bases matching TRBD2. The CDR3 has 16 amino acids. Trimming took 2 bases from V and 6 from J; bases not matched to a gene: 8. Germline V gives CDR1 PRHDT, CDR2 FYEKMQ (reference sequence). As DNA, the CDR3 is TGTGCCAGCAGCTTACGGGGCGAGACTAGCGGGGATACGCAGTATTTT. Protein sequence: CASSLRGETSGDTQYF.

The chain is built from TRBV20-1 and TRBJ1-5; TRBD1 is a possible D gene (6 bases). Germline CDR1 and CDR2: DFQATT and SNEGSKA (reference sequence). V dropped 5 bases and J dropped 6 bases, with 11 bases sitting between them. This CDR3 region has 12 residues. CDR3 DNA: TGCAGTGCTCTTCAGGGGTTTCAGCCCCAGCATTTT. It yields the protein CSALQGFQPQHF.

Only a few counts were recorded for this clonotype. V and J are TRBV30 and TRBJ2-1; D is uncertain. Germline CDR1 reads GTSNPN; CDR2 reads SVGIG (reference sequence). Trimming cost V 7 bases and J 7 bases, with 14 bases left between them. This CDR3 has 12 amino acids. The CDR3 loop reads CALLGIPNEQFF. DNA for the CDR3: TGTGCCTTGTTGGGGATTCCGAATGAGCAGTTCTTC.

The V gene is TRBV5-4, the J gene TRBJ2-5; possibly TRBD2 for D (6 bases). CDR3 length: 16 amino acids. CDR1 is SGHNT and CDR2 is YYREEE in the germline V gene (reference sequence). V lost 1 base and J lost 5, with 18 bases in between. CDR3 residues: CASSLTGLDSGETQYF. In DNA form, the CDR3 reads TGTGCCAGCAGCTTGACGGGACTTGACTCGGGGGAGACCCAGTACTTC.

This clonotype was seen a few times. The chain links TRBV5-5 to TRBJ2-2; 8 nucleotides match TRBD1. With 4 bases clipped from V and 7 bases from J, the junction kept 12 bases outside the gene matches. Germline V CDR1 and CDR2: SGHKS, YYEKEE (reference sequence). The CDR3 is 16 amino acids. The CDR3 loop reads CASSAATGGEIGELFF. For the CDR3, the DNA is TGTGCCAGCAGCGCGGCTACAGGGGGAGAGATCGGGGAGCTGTTTTTT.

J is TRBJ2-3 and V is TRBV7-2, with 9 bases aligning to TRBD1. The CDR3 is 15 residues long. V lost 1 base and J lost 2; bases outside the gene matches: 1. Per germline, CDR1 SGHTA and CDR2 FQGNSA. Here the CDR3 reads CASSLGDRDTDTQYF. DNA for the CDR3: TGTGCCAGCAGCTTAGGGGACAGGGACACAGATACGCAGTATTTT.

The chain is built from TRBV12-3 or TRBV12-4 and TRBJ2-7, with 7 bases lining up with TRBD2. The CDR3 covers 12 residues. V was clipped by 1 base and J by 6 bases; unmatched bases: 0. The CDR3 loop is CASSLGGGEQYF. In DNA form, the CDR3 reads TGTGCCAGCAGTTTAGGGGGGGGCGAGCAGTACTTC.

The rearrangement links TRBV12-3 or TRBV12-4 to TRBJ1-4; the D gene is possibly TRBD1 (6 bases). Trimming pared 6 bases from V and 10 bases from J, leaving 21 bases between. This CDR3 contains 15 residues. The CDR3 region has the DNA TGTGCCAGCAGCTTAAACAGGGATGTGGTGGGAAAACTGTTTTTT. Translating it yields CASSLNRDVVGKLFF.

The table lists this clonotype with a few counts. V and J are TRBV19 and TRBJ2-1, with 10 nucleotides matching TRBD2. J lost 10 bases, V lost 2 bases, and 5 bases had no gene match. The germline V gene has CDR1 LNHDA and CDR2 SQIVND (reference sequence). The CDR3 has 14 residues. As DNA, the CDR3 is TGTGCCAGTAGTATAAGCGGGGGGGCCGGGGAGCAGTTCTTC. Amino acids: CASSISGGAGEQFF.

The chain's CDR3 is CATTANRGDFF. Here the CDR3 DNA reads TGTGCCACCACCGCAAACAGGGGGGATTTCTTT. V gene TRBV15 combines with J gene TRBJ1-1, with 8 bases that match TRBD1. This CDR3 comprises 11 residues. Trimming took 7 bases from V and 13 from J; bases not matched to a gene: 8. Germline V gives CDR1 LNHNV, CDR2 YYDKDF (reference sequence).

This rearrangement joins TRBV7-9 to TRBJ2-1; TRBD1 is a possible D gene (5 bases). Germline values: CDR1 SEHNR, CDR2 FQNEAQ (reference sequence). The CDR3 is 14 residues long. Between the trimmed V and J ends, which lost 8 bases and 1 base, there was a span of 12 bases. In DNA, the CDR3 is TGTGCCAGCGGGTCGACAGAGTCCTACAATGAGCAGTTCTTC. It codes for CASGSTESYNEQFF.

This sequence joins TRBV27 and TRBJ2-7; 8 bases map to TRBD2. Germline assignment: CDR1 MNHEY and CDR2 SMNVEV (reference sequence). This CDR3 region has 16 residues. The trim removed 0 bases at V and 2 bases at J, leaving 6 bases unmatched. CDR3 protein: CASSLSIQRGPYEQYF. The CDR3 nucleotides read TGTGCCAGCAGTTTATCAATCCAGCGGGGGCCCTACGAGCAGTACTTC.